This TCR beta chain was recovered during a study of blood T cell repertoires in COVID-19. In the study overall: Both acute and convalescent COVID-19 samples were obtained from the United States, Italy and Spain.

Here immunoSEQ multiplex PCR was the method, and the copy in TCRdb shows in-frame clones only, minus some. The table shows a few hundred thousand clones, with around 87% occurring only once. Trimming removed 3 bases from V and 5 bases from J; junction bases left unmatched: 8. The CDR3 is made up of 15 amino acids. Germline CDR1 SEHNR, CDR2 FQNEAQ (reference sequence). Among Cohort 3 donors, those recovered had two negative PCRs, clearance, or symptom resolution. The V and J genes are TRBV7-9 and TRBJ2-3, with TRBD1 matching over 7 bases. This receptor was obtained from a young man who had recovered from COVID-19. Sequenced sample: PBMCs or T cells enriched from blood (not recorded which). The CDR3 coding sequence is TGTGCCAGCAGCTTGGGGCAGGGGGTAGTAGATACGCAGTATTTT. Protein product: CASSLGQGVVDTQYF.